This TCR beta chain appears in the sequencing data of a study of shared clonotypes between healthy human individuals. Overall study results and limits: Even with large depth, rarefaction showed that sorted-subset sequencing was incomplete.

The assay was immunoSEQ multiplex PCR, and TCRdb's table has in-frame clones only and misses some. The sample lists hundreds of thousands of clones; nearly 98% were seen once. As regards this clone: The antigen remains unidentified.

CD45RO-negative, CCR7-positively selected cells formed the naive CD8 fraction, excluding terminally differentiated effector memory CD45RA+ cells. The CDR3 runs to 14 residues. Trimming cost V 3 bases and J 9 bases; bases outside gene matches: 9. In germline, CDR1 is SGHNT, CDR2 YYREEE (reference sequence). The material sequenced was naive CD8+ T cells sorted from blood. The receptor comes from a man aged 25-40 years in good health. V gene TRBV5-4 combines with J gene TRBJ2-1; 7 bases align to TRBD2. The CDR3: CASSWGGPGGEQFF. Written as DNA, the CDR3 is TGTGCCAGCAGCTGGGGAGGACCGGGGGGTGAGCAGTTCTTC.